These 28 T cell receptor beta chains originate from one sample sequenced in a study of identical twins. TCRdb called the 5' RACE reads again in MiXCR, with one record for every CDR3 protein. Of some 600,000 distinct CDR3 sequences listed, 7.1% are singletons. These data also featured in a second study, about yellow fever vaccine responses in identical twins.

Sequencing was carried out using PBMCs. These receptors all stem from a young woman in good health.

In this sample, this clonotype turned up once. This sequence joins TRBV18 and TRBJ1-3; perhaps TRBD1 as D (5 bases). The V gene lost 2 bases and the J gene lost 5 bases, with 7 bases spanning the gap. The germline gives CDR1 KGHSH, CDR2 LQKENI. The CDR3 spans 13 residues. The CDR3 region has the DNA TGTGCCAGCTCACCAGGACAAAGAAACACCATATATTTT. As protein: CASSPGQRNTIYF.

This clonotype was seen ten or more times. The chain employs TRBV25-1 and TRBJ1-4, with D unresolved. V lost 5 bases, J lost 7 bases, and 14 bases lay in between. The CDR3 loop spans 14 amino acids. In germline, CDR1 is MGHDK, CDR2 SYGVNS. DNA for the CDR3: TGTGCCAGCAGTAATTCAGGTGGTACTGAAAAACTGTTTTTT. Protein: CASSNSGGTEKLFF.

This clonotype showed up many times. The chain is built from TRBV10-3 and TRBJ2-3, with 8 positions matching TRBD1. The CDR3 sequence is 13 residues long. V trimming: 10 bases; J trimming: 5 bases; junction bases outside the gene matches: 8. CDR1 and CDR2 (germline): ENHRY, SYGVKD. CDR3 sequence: CATAGGWEDTQYF. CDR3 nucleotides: TGTGCCACGGCAGGGGGCTGGGAAGATACGCAGTATTTT.

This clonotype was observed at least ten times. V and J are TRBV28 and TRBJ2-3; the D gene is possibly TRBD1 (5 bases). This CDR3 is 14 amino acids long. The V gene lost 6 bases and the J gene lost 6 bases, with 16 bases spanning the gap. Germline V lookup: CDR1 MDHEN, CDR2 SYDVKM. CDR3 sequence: CASSDGQGTDTQYF. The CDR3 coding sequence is TGTGCCAGCAGCGATGGCCAGGGAACGGATACGCAGTATTTT.

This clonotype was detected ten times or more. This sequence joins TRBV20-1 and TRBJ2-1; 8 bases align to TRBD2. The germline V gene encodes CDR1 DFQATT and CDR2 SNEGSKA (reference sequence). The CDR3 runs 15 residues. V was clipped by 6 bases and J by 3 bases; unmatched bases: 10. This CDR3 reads CSAIPGLGYYNEQFF. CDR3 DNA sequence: TGCAGTGCAATTCCGGGACTAGGGTACTACAATGAGCAGTTCTTC.

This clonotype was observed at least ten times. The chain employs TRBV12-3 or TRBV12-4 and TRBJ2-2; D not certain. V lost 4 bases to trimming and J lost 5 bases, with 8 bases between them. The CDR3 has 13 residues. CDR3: CASSYLRTGELFF. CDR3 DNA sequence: TGTGCCAGCAGTTATCTCCGTACCGGGGAGCTGTTTTTT.

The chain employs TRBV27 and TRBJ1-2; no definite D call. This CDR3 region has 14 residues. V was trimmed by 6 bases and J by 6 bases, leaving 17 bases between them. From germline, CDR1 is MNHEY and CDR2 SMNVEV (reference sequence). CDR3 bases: TGTGCCAGCAGCGCCATCCGGGGTATTCATGGCTACACCTTC. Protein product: CASSAIRGIHGYTF.

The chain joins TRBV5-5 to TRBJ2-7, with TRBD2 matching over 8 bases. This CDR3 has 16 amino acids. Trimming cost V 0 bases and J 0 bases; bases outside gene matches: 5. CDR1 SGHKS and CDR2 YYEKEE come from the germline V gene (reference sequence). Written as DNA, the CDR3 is TGTGCCAGCAGCTTGGAAGGGACTAGAGGCTCCTACGAGCAGTACTTC. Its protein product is CASSLEGTRGSYEQYF.

CDR3 bases: TGCAGTGCTACAAATAGGGGGACTAGCACAGATACGCAGTATTTT. Protein: CSATNRGTSTDTQYF. The chain joins TRBV20-1 to TRBJ2-3; D may match TRBD1 or TRBD2 (6 bases each). V lost 4 bases, J lost 0 bases, and 14 bases lay in between. In germline, CDR1 is DFQATT, CDR2 SNEGSKA (reference sequence). CDR3 length: 15 amino acids.

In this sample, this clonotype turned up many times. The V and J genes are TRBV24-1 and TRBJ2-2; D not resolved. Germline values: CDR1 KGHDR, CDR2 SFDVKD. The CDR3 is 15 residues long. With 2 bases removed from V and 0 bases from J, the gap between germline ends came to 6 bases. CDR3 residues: CATSDWTANTGELFF. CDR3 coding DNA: TGTGCCACCAGTGATTGGACGGCGAACACCGGGGAGCTGTTTTTT.

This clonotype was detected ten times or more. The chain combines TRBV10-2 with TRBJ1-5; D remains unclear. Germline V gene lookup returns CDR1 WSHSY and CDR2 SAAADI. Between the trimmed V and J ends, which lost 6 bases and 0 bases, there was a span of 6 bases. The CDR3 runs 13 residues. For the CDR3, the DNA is TGCGCCAGCAGACAGAATAGCAATCAGCCCCAGCATTTT. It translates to CASRQNSNQPQHF.

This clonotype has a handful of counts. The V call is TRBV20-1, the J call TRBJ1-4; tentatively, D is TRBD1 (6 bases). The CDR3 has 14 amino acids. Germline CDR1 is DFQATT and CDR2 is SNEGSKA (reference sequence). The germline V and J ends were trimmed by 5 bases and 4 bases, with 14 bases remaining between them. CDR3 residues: CSAPRGGDNEKLFF. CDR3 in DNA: TGCAGTGCTCCACGGGGGGGCGATAATGAAAAACTGTTTTTT.

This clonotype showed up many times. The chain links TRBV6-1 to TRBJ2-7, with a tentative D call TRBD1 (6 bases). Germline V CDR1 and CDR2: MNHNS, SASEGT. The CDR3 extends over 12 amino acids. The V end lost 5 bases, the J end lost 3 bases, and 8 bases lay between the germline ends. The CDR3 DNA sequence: TGTGCCAGCAGTCCCAGGGGCTACGAGCAGTACGTC. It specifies CASSPRGYEQYV.

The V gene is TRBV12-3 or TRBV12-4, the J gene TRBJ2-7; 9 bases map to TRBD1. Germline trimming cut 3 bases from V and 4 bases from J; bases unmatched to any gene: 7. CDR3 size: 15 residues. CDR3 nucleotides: TGTGCCAGCAGTTTTCGGAAGGGACAGGGTTACGAGCAGTACTTC. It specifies CASSFRKGQGYEQYF.

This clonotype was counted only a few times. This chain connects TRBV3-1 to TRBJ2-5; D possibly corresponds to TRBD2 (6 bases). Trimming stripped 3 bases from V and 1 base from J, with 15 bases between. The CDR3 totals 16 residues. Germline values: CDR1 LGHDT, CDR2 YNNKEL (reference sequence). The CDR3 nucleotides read TGTGCCAGCAGCCAGCCCCCGACTAGAACCCAAGAGACCCAGTACTTC. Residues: CASSQPPTRTQETQYF.

The CDR3 nucleotides read TGCAGCGTGGTGTCAGTAGGAGAGACCCAGTACTTC. Translating it yields CSVVSVGETQYF. This chain joins TRBV29-1 and TRBJ2-5; no clear D. The CDR3 length is 12 residues. CDR1 is SQVTM, CDR2 ANQGSEA, per germline. The V end lost 6 bases, the J end lost 4 bases, and 12 bases lay between the germline ends. The complete variable domain, with remaining parts taken from reference TRBV29-1 and TRBJ2-5, reads SAVISQKPSRDICQRGTSLTIQCQVDSQVTMMFWYRQQPGQSLTLIATANQGSEATYESGFVIDKFPISRPNLTFSTLTVSNMSPEDSSIYLCSVVSVGETQYFGPGTRLLVL.

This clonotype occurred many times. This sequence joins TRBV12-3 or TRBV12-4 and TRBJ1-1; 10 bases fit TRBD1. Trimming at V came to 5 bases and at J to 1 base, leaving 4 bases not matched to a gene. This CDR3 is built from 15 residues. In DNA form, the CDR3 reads TGTGCCAGCAGTCCGACAGGGGGCTCGAACACTGAAGCTTTCTTT. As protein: CASSPTGGSNTEAFF.

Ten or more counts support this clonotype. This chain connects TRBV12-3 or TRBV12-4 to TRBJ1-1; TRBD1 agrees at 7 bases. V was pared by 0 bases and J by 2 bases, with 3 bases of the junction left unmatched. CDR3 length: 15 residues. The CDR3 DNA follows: TGTGCCAGCAGTTTAGCGACAGGGAGCAACACTGAAGCTTTCTTT. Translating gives CASSLATGSNTEAFF.

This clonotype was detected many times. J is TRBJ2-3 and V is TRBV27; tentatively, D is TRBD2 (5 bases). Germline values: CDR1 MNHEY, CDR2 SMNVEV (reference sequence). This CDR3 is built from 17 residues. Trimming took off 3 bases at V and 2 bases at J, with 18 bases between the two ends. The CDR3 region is CASSFRRRVDPTDTQYF. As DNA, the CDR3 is TGTGCCAGCAGTTTTCGACGGCGGGTAGACCCCACAGATACGCAGTATTTT.

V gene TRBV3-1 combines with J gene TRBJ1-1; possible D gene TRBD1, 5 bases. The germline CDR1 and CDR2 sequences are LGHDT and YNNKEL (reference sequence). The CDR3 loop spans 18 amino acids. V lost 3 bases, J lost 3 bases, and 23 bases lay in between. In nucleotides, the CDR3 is TGTGCCAGCAGCCAGGAAAGCGGGGGGTTTTCATGGGACACTGAAGCTTTCTTT. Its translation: CASSQESGGFSWDTEAFF.

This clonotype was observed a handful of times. CDR3 residues: CASSLLPRQGGGGNEQFF. For the CDR3, the DNA is TGTGCCAGCAGTTTACTACCGAGACAGGGCGGGGGCGGGAATGAGCAGTTCTTC. The chain employs TRBV28 and TRBJ2-1; possibly TRBD1 or TRBD2 for D (7 bases each). The V gene lost 2 bases and the J gene lost 7 bases, with 24 bases spanning the gap. The CDR3 is 18 residues long. Germline CDR1 reads MDHEN; CDR2 reads SYDVKM.

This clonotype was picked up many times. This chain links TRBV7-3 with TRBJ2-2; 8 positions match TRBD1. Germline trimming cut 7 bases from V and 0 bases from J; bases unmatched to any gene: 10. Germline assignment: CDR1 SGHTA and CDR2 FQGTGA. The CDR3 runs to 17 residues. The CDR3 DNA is TGTGCCAGCACCCAACAGGGGACAGGCGCGAACACCGGGGAGCTGTTTTTT. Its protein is CASTQQGTGANTGELFF.

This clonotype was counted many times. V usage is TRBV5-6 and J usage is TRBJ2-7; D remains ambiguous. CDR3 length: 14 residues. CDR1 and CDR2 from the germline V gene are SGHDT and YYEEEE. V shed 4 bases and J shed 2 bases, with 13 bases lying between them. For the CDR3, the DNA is TGTGCCAGCAGCCTATCAGGTTCTACCTACGAGCAGTACGTC. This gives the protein CASSLSGSTYEQYV.

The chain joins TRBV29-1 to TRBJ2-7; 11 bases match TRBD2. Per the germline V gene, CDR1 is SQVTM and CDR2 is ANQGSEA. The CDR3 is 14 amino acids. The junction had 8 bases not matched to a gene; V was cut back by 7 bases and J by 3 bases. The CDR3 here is CSATGTSGNYEQYF. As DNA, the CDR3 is TGCAGCGCTACAGGGACTAGCGGCAACTACGAGCAGTACTTC.

The CDR3, as DNA: TGTGCCAGCAGCCGATTCAATACAGGGGGCAAGTCAGATACGCAGTATTTT. Amino acids: CASSRFNTGGKSDTQYF. The chain couples TRBV11-2 to TRBJ2-3, with 9 bases aligning to TRBD1. The CDR3 totals 17 residues. Germline CDR1 SGHAT, CDR2 FQNNGV. Trimming at V came to 5 bases and at J to 4 bases, leaving 13 bases not matched to a gene.

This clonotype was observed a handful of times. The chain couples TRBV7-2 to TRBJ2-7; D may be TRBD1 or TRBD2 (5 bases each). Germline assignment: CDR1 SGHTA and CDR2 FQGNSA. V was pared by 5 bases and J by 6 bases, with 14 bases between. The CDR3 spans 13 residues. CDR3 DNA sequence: TGTGCCAGCAGCCCTGGGGCGGGCATCGAGCAGTACTTC. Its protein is CASSPGAGIEQYF.

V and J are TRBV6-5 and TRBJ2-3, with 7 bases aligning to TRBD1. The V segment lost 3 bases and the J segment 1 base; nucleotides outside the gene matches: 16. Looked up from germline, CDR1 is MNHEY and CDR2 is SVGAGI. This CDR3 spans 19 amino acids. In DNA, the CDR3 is TGTGCCAGCAGTTATTATCGGACAGGAGGAGTCTGGGGCACAGATACGCAGTATTTT. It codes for CASSYYRTGGVWGTDTQYF.

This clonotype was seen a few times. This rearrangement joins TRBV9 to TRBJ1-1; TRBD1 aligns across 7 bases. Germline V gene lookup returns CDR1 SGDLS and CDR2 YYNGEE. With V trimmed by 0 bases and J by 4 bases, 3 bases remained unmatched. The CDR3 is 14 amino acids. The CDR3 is CASSVGGGTTEAFF. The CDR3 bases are TGTGCCAGCAGCGTAGGAGGGGGCACCACTGAAGCTTTCTTT.